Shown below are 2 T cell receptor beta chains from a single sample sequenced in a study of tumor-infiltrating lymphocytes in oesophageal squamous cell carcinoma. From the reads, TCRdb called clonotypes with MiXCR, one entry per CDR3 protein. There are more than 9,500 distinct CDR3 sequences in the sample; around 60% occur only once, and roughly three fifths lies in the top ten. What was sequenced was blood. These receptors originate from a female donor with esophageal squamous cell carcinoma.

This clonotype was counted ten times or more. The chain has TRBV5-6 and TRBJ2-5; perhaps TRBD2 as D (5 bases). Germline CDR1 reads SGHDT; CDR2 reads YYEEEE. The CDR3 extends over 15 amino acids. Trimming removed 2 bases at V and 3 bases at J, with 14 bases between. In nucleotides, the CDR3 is TGTGCCAGCAGCTTAGGTCCGCCGGGAAAAGAGACCCAGTACTTC. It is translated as CASSLGPPGKETQYF.

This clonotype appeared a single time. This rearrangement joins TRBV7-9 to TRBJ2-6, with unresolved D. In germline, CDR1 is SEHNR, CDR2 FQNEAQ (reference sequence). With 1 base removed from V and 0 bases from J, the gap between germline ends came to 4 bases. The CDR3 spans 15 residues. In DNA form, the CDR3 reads TGTGCCAGCAGCTTAGGCCACTCTGGGGCCAACGTCCTGACTTTC. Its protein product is CASSLGHSGANVLTF.